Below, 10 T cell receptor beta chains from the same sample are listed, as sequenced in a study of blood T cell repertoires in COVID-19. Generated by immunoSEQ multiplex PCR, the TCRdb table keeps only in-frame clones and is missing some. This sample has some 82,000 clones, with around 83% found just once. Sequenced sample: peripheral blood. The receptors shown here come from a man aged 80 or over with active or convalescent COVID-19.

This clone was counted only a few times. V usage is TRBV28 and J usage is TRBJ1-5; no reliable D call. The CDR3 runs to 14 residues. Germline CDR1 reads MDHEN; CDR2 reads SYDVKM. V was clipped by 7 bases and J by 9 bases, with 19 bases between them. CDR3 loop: CASIGGGALRPQHF. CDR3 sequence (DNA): TGTGCCAGCATCGGAGGAGGAGCGCTCCGGCCCCAGCATTTT.

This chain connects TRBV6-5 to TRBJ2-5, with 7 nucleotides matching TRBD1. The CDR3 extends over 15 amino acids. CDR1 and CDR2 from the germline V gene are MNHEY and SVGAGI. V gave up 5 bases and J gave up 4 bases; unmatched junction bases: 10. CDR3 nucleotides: TGTGCCAGCAGTCCCTTAACAGGGGTCGGAGAGACCCAGTACTTC. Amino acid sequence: CASSPLTGVGETQYF.

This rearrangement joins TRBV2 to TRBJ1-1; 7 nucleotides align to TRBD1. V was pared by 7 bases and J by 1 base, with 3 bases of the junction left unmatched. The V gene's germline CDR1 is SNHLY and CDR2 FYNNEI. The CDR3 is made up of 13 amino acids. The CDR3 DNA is TGTGCCAGCAAGAGGGACAGGAACACTGAAGCTTTCTTT. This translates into CASKRDRNTEAFF. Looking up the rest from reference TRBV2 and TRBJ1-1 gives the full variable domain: EPEVTQTPSHQVTQMGQEVILRCVPISNHLYFYWYRQILGQKVEFLVSFYNNEISEKSEIFDDQFSVERPDGSNFTLKIRSTKLEDSAMYFCASKRDRNTEAFFGQGTRLTVV.

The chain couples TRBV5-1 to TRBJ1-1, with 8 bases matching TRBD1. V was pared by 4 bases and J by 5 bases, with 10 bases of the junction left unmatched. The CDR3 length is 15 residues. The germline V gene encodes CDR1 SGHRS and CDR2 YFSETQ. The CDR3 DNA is TGCGCCAGCAGCCCTCGACAGGGGAAGGGAACTGAAGCTTTCTTT. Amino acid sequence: CASSPRQGKGTEAFF.

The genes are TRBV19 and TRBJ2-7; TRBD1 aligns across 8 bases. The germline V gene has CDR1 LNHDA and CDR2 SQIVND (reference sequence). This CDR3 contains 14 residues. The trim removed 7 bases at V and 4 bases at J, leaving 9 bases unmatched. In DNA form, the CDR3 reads TGTGCCAGTACGGTCGGGACAGGAGTTTACGAGCAGTACTTC. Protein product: CASTVGTGVYEQYF.

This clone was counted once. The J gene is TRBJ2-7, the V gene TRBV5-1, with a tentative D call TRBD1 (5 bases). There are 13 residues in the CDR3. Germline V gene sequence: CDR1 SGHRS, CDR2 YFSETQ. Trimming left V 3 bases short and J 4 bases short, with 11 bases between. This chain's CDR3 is CASSYQGDYEQYF. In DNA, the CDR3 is TGCGCCAGCAGCTACCAGGGCGATTACGAGCAGTACTTC.

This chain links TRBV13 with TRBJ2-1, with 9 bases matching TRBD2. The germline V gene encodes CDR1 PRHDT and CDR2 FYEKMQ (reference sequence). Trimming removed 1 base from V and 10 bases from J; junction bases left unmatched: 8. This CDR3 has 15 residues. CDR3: CASSLVLAGQGEQFF. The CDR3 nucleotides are TGTGCCAGCAGCTTAGTACTAGCGGGCCAGGGGGAGCAGTTCTTC. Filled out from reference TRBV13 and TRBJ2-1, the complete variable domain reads AAGVIQSPRHLIKEKRETATLKCYPIPRHDTVYWYQQGPGQDPQFLISFYEKMQSDKGSIPDRFSAQQFSDYHSELNMSSLELGDSALYFCASSLVLAGQGEQFFGPGTRLTVL.

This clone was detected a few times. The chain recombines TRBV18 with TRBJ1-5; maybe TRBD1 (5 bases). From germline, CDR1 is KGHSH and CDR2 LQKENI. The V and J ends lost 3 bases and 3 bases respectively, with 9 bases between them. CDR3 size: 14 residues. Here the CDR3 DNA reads TGTGCCAGCTCACCCGACAGAGACAATCAGCCCCAGCATTTT. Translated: CASSPDRDNQPQHF.

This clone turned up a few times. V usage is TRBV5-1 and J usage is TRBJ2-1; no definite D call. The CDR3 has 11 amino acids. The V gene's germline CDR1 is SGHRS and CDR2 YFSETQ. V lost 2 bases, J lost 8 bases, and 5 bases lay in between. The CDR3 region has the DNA TGCGCCAGCAGCTTACTGTATGAGCAGTTCTTC. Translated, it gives CASSLLYEQFF.

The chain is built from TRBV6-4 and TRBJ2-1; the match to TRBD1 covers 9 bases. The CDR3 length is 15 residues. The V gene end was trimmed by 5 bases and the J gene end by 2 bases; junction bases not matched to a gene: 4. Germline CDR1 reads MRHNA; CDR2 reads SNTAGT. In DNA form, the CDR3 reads TGTGCCAGCAGTTCCGGGACAGGGACCTACAATGAGCAGTTCTTC. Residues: CASSSGTGTYNEQFF.